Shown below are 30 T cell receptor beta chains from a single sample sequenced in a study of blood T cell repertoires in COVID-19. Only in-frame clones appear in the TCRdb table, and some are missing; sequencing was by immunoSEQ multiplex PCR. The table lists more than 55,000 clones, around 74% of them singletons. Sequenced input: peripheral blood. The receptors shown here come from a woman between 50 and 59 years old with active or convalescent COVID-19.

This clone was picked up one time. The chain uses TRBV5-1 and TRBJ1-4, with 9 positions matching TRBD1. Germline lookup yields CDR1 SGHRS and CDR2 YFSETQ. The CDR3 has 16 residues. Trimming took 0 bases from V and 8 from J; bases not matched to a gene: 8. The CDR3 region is CASSLETGGLGEKLFF. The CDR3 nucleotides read TGCGCCAGCAGCTTGGAAACAGGGGGCCTAGGGGAAAAACTGTTTTTT. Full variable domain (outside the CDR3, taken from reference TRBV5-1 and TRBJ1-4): KAGVTQTPRYLIKTRGQQVTLSCSPISGHRSVSWYQQTPGQGLQFLFEYFSETQRNKGNFPGRFSGRQFSNSRSEMNVSTLELGDSALYLCASSLETGGLGEKLFFGSGTQLSVL.

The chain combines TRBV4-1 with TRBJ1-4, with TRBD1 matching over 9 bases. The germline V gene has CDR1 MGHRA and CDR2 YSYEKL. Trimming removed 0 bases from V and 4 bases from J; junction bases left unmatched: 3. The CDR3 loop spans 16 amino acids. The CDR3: CASSQEGTGINEKLFF. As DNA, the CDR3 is TGCGCCAGCAGCCAAGAGGGGACAGGGATTAATGAAAAACTGTTTTTT.

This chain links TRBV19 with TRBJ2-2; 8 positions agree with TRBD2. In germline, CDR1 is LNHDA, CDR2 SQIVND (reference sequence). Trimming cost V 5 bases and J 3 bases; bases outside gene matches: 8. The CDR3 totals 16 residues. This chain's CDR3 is CASSLMGLEYTGELFF. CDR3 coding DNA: TGTGCCAGTAGTCTTATGGGACTAGAGTACACCGGGGAGCTGTTTTTT.

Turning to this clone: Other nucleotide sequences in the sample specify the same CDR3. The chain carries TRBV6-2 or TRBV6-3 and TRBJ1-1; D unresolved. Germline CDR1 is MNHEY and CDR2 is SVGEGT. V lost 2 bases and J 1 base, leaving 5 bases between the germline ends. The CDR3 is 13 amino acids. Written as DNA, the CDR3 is TGTGCCAGCAGTTACAGAGGGAACACTGAAGCTTTCTTT. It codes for CASSYRGNTEAFF.

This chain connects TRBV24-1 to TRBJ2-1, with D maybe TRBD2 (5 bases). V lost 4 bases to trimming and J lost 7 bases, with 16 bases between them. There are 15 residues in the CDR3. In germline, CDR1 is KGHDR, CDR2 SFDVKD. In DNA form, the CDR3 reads TGTGCCACCAGTGACCCCGTACAGCGAGGGAATGAGCAGTTCTTC. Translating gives CATSDPVQRGNEQFF.

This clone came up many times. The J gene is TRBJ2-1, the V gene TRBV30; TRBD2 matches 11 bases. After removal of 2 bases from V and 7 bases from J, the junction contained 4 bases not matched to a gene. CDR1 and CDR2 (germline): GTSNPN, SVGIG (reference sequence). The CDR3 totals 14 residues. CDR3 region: CAWSRTSGSNEQFF. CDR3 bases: TGTGCCTGGAGTAGAACTAGCGGGAGTAATGAGCAGTTCTTC.

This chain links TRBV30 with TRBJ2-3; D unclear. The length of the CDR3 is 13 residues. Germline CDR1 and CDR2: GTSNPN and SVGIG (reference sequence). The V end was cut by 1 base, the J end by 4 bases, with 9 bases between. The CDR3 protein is CAWSAVGADTQYF. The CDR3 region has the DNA TGTGCCTGGAGTGCTGTCGGAGCAGATACGCAGTATTTT.

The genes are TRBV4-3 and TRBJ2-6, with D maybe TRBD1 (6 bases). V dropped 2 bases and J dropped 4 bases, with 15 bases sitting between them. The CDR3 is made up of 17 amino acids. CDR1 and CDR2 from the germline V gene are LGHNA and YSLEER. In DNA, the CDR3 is TGCGCCAGCAGCCAACTGGCAGGGGTGAGAGGGGCCAACGTCCTGACTTTC. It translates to CASSQLAGVRGANVLTF.

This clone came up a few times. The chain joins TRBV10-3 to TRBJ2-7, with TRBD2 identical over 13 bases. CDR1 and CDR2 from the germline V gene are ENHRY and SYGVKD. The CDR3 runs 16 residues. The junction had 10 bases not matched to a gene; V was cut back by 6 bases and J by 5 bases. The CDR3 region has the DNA TGTGCCATCAGCCCCGGACTAGCGGGAGTTCGGAACGAGCAGTACTTC. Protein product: CAISPGLAGVRNEQYF.

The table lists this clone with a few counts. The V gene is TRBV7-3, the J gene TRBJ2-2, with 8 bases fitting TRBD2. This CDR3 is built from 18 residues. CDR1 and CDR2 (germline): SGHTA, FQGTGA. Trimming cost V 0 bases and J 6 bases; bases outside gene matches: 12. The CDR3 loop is CASSLTIGAGGTPGELFF. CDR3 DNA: TGTGCCAGCAGCTTAACAATTGGTGCGGGAGGTACCCCCGGGGAGCTGTTTTTT.

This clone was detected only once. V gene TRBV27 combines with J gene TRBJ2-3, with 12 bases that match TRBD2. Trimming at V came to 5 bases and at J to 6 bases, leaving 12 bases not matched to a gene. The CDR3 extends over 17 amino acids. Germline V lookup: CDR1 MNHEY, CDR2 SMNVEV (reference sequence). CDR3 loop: CASSHLPGLAGEDTQYF. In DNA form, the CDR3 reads TGTGCCAGCAGTCATCTCCCGGGACTAGCGGGCGAGGATACGCAGTATTTT.

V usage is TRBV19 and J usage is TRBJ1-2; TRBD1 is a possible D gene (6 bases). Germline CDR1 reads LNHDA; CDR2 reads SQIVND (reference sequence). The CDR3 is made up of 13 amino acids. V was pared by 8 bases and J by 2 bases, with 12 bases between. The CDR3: CASVRTGNYGYTF. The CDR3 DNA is TGTGCCAGTGTACGCACAGGGAACTATGGCTACACCTTC.

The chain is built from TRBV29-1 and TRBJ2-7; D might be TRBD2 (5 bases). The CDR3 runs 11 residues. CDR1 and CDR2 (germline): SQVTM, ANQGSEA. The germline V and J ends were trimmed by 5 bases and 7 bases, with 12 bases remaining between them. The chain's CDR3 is CSVSEGGEQYF. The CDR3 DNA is TGCAGCGTTTCTGAGGGTGGAGAGCAGTACTTC.

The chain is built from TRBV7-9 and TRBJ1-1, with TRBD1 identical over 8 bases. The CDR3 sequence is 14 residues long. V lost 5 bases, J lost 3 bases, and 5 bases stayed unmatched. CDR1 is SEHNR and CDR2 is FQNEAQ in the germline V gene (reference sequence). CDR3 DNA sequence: TGTGCCAGCAGCATCTTGGACAGGGACACTGAAGCTTTCTTT. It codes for CASSILDRDTEAFF.

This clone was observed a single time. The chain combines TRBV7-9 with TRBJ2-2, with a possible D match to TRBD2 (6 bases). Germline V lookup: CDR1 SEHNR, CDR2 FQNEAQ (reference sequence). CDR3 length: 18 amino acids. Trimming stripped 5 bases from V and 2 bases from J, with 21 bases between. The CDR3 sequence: CASSRTLLGLRNTGELFF. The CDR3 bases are TGTGCCAGCAGCCGGACCCTTCTAGGACTAAGAAACACCGGGGAGCTGTTTTTT.

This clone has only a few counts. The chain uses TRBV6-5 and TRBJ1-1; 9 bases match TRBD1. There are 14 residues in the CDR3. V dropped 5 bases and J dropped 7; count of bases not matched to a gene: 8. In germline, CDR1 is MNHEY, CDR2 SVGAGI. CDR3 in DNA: TGTGCCAGCAGTATTCCGGGACAGGGTTTTGAAGCTTTCTTT. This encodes CASSIPGQGFEAFF.

The chain's CDR3 is CASSEPLADFNEQFF. The CDR3 region has the DNA TGTGCCAGCAGCGAACCCCTGGCAGACTTTAATGAGCAGTTCTTC. The chain uses TRBV27 and TRBJ2-1; D gene uncertain. Per germline, CDR1 MNHEY and CDR2 SMNVEV (reference sequence). The V end lost 6 bases, the J end lost 7 bases, and 19 bases lay between the germline ends. The CDR3 runs 15 residues.

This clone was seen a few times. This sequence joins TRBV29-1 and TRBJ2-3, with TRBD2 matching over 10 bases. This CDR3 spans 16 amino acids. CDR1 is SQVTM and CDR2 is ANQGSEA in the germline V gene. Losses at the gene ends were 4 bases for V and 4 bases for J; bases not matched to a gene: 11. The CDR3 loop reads CSVGGLAGVLADTQYF. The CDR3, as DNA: TGCAGCGTTGGAGGTCTAGCGGGAGTTTTGGCAGATACGCAGTATTTT.

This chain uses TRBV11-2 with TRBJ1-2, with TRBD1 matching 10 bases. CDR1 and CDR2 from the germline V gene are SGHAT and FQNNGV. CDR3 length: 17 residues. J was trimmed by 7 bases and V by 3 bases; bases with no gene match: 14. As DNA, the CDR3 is TGTGCCAGCAGCTTCCGAATAGACAGGGGGCCTACTGCTGGCTACACCTTC. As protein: CASSFRIDRGPTAGYTF.

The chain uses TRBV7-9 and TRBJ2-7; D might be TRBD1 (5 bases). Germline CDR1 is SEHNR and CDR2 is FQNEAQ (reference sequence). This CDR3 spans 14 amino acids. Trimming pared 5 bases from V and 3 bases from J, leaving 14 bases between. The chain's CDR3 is CASSPDSPNYEQYF. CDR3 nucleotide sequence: TGTGCCAGCAGCCCCGACAGCCCAAACTACGAGCAGTACTTC.

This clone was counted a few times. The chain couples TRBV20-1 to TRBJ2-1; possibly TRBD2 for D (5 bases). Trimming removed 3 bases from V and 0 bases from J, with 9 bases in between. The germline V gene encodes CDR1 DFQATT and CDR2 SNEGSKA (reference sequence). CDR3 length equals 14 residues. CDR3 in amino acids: CSASKRSSYNEQFF. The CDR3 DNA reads TGCAGTGCTAGTAAGCGGAGCTCCTACAATGAGCAGTTCTTC.

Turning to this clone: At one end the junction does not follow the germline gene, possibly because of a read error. The CDR3 spells CASSDSDSSGNTIYF. Here the CDR3 DNA reads TGTGCCAGCAGTGACTCAGACAGCTCTGGAAACACCATATATTTT. The genes are TRBV6-5 and TRBJ1-3, with D tentatively TRBD1 (5 bases). The germline V gene has CDR1 MNHEY and CDR2 SVGAGI. The CDR3 sequence is 15 residues long.

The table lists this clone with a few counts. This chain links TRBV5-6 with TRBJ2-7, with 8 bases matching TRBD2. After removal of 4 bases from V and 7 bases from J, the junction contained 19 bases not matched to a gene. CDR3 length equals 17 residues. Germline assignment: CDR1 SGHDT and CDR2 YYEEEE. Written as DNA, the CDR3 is TGTGCCAGCAGCCATTTTGGGAGCGGGAGACACCTACGAGAGCAGTACTTC. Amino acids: CASSHFGSGRHLREQYF.

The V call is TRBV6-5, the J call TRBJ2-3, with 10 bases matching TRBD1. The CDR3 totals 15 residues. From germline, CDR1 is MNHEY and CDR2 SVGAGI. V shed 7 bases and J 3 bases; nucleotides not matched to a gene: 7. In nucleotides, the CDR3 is TGTGCCAGCAAGACCGACAGGGGGCGTACAGATACGCAGTATTTT. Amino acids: CASKTDRGRTDTQYF.

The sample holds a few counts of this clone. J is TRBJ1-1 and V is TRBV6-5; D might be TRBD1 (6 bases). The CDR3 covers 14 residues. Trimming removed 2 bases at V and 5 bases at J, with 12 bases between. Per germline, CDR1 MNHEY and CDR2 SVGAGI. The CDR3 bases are TGTGCCAGCAGTTACGACAGGCCAACGACTGAAGCTTTCTTT. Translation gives CASSYDRPTTEAFF.

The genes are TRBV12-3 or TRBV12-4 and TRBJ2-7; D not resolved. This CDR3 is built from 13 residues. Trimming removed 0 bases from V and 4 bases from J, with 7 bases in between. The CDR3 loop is CASSLAQAYEQYF. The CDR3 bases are TGTGCCAGCAGTTTAGCGCAAGCGTACGAGCAGTACTTC.

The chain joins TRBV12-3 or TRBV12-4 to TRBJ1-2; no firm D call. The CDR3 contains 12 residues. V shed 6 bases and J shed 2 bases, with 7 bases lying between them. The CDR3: CASSSRNYGYTF. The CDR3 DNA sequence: TGTGCCAGCAGCTCCAGGAACTATGGCTACACCTTC.

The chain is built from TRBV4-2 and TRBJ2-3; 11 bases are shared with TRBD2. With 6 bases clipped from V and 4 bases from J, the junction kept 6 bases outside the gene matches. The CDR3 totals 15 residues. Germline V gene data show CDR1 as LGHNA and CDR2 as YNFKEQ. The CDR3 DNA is TGTGCCAGCAGTCCACTAGCGGGAGACGCAGATACGCAGTATTTT. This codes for CASSPLAGDADTQYF.

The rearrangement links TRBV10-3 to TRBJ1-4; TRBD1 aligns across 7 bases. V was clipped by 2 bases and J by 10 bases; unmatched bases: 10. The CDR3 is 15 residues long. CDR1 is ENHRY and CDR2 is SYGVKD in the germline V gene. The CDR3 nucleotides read TGTGCCATCAGTGAGGCCAACATCCAGGGGGGAAAACTGTTTTTT. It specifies CAISEANIQGGKLFF.

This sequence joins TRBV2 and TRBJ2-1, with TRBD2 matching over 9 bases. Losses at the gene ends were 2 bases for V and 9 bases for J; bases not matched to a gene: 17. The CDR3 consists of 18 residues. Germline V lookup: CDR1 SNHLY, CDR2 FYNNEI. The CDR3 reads CASSESAPASGRSSEQFF. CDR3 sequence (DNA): TGTGCCAGCAGTGAAAGTGCCCCAGCGAGCGGGAGGTCAAGTGAGCAGTTCTTC.